Following are 18 T cell receptor beta chains from one sample sequenced in a study of shared clonotypes between healthy human individuals (dated by TCRdb to about 2020). Receptor libraries were prepared by the immunoSEQ multiplex PCR assay. The table comes from immuneACCESS by way of TCRdb, which keeps in-frame sequences with V and J called. Part of the clones is missing from these tables; in studies checked, under half for an unresolved V gene and the rest for unknown reasons. This sample holds some 2.1 million clones; about 94% were observed only once. Around 1.7% of the sample lies in the top ten. CD8 naive samples consisted of CD45RO-negative cells that were positively selected for CCR7, yielding a CD45RA+CCR7+ population without TemRA cells. The sample consisted of naive CD8+ T cells from PBMCs. The cell subset or site label here, explained by the study, means: CD45RA+CCR7+. The origin of the receptors is a man aged 18-30 years in good health. Some clones in this sample may be carry-over from other donors' samples.

This rearrangement joins TRBV27 to TRBJ2-7, with 7 bases that match TRBD1. V shed 2 bases and J 3 bases; nucleotides not matched to a gene: 4. The CDR3 has 14 amino acids. In germline, CDR1 is MNHEY, CDR2 SMNVEV (reference sequence). CDR3 sequence reads: CASSLAPGGYEQYF. CDR3 nucleotides: TGTGCCAGCAGTTTAGCCCCAGGGGGCTACGAGCAGTACTTC.

The V and J genes are TRBV7-2 and TRBJ2-2; D uncertain. Germline-derived CDR1 and CDR2 are SGHTA and FQGNSA. The CDR3 loop spans 12 amino acids. Trimming cost V 2 bases and J 9 bases, with 7 bases left between them. CDR3 loop: CASSLRLRELFF. In DNA form, the CDR3 reads TGTGCCAGCAGCTTACGGTTGCGGGAGCTGTTTTTT.

The V and J genes are TRBV7-9 and TRBJ1-2, with TRBD1 matching over 7 bases. Germline CDR1 reads SEHNR; CDR2 reads FQNEAQ (reference sequence). The CDR3 spans 13 residues. After removal of 10 bases from V and 4 bases from J, the junction contained 9 bases not matched to a gene. The CDR3 DNA is TGTGCCACATCGGAGGGGGCGGGCTATGGCTACACCTTC. Protein: CATSEGAGYGYTF.

In regard to this clone: Distinct nucleotide sequences in the sample also encode this CDR3. The rearrangement joins TRBV6-5 to TRBJ1-2; TRBD1 agrees at 10 bases. The length of the CDR3 is 12 residues. The V gene end was trimmed by 8 bases and the J gene end by 6 bases; junction bases not matched to a gene: 3. Germline V CDR1 and CDR2: MNHEY, SVGAGI. The chain's CDR3 is CASRTGGHGYTF. CDR3 nucleotide sequence: TGTGCCAGCCGGACAGGGGGTCATGGCTACACCTTC.

The chain joins TRBV13 to TRBJ1-1; no clear D. V was clipped by 1 base and J by 7 bases, with 19 bases between them. The CDR3 contains 16 residues. Germline values: CDR1 PRHDT, CDR2 FYEKMQ (reference sequence). CDR3 nucleotides: TGTGCCAGCAGCTTAGCAGGCAGAGAAAAATGGCGTGAAGCTTTCTTT. Amino acids: CASSLAGREKWREAFF. Looking up the rest from reference TRBV13 and TRBJ1-1 gives the full variable domain: AAGVIQSPRHLIKEKRETATLKCYPIPRHDTVYWYQQGPGQDPQFLISFYEKMQSDKGSIPDRFSAQQFSDYHSELNMSSLELGDSALYFCASSLAGREKWREAFFGQGTRLTVV.

V and J are TRBV27 and TRBJ1-5; D may be TRBD1 (6 bases). The germline gives CDR1 MNHEY, CDR2 SMNVEV (reference sequence). V lost 5 bases and J 6 bases, leaving 17 bases between the germline ends. This CDR3 is built from 15 residues. CDR3 bases: TGTGCCAGCAGTCAATCCTCGCAGGGGCGTCAGCCCCAGCATTTT. It specifies CASSQSSQGRQPQHF.

This sequence joins TRBV13 and TRBJ1-1; D not certain. V was clipped by 6 bases and J by 6 bases, with 11 bases between them. CDR1 is PRHDT, CDR2 FYEKMQ, per germline (reference sequence). This CDR3 is 12 amino acids long. The CDR3: CASRSGRSEAFF. CDR3 nucleotides: TGTGCCAGCAGATCTGGAAGGTCTGAAGCTTTCTTT. The whole variable domain, filled in from reference TRBV13 and TRBJ1-1, reads AAGVIQSPRHLIKEKRETATLKCYPIPRHDTVYWYQQGPGQDPQFLISFYEKMQSDKGSIPDRFSAQQFSDYHSELNMSSLELGDSALYFCASRSGRSEAFFGQGTRLTVV.

This clone appeared a single time. The chain combines TRBV29-1 with TRBJ2-7, with D possibly being TRBD2 (5 bases). The CDR3 runs 13 residues. Germline V lookup: CDR1 SQVTM, CDR2 ANQGSEA. The V and J ends lost 5 bases and 1 base respectively, with 12 bases between them. Here the CDR3 DNA reads TGCAGCGTTTTAGCCGGGAAGTCCTACGAGCAGTACTTC. It encodes CSVLAGKSYEQYF.

This clone was picked up a small number of times. V and J are TRBV19 and TRBJ1-5, with 9 nucleotides matching TRBD1. V lost 4 bases, J lost 6 bases, and 22 bases stayed unmatched. The CDR3 has 20 amino acids. Germline values: CDR1 LNHDA, CDR2 SQIVND (reference sequence). The CDR3 DNA follows: TGTGCCAGTAGTAGGGGCTGGTCGCGGGACAGGGAGGTCGCCGGTCAGCCCCAGCATTTT. Translated, it gives CASSRGWSRDREVAGQPQHF.

The V gene is TRBV6-1, the J gene TRBJ1-5; D unresolved. CDR3 size: 16 residues. CDR1 and CDR2 from the germline V gene are MNHNS and SASEGT. With 0 bases removed from V and 3 bases from J, the gap between germline ends came to 12 bases. This chain's CDR3 is CASSEAAGYYNQPQHF. The CDR3 bases are TGTGCCAGCAGTGAAGCGGCAGGTTATTACAATCAGCCCCAGCATTTT.

This rearrangement joins TRBV6-1 to TRBJ1-1; no clear D. The CDR3 totals 11 residues. Trimming cost V 3 bases and J 6 bases, with 5 bases left between them. The germline gives CDR1 MNHNS, CDR2 SASEGT. The CDR3: CASSEKPEAFF. CDR3 sequence (DNA): TGTGCCAGCAGTGAGAAGCCTGAAGCTTTCTTT.

The J gene is TRBJ2-7, the V gene TRBV28; the D gene could be TRBD1 or TRBD2 (5 bases each). This CDR3 is 14 amino acids long. Trimming removed 5 bases at V and 7 bases at J, with 18 bases between. Germline V gene data show CDR1 as MDHEN and CDR2 as SYDVKM. The CDR3 DNA reads TGTGCCAGCAGTCCACCCGCCGGGGCCTGGGAGCAGTACTTC. Residues: CASSPPAGAWEQYF. The whole variable domain, remainder taken from reference TRBV28 and TRBJ2-7, is DVKVTQSSRYLVKRTGEKVFLECVQDMDHENMFWYRQDPGLGLRLIYFSYDVKMKEKGDIPEGYSVSREKKERFSLILESASTNQTSMYLCASSPPAGAWEQYFGPGTRLTVT.

The chain joins TRBV27 to TRBJ2-7, with D hard to call. Germline V gene data show CDR1 as MNHEY and CDR2 as SMNVEV (reference sequence). V shed 7 bases and J shed 2 bases, with 15 bases lying between them. The CDR3 runs 14 residues. The CDR3 DNA sequence: TGTGCCAGCAACCCTGAAGGGATTCCCTACGAGCAGTACTTC. It yields the protein CASNPEGIPYEQYF.

The rearrangement joins TRBV15 to TRBJ1-3, with no clear D. The CDR3 has 13 amino acids. Between the trimmed V and J ends, which lost 5 bases and 0 bases, there was a span of 5 bases. Germline loops: CDR1 LNHNV, CDR2 YYDKDF (reference sequence). The CDR3 reads CATSEYSGNTIYF. The CDR3 nucleotides read TGTGCCACCAGCGAATACTCTGGAAACACCATATATTTT.

The gene calls are TRBV7-9 and TRBJ2-3; 15 positions agree with TRBD2. After removal of 4 bases from V and 1 base from J, the junction contained 9 bases not matched to a gene. There are 19 residues in the CDR3. CDR1 SEHNR and CDR2 FQNEAQ come from the germline V gene (reference sequence). The CDR3, as DNA: TGTGCCAGCAGCTCCGAAGGACTAGCGGGAGGGAGTGGCACAGATACGCAGTATTTT. The encoded protein is CASSSEGLAGGSGTDTQYF.

J is TRBJ1-5 and V is TRBV7-2, with D possibly TRBD1 on 5 matching bases. The CDR3 consists of 15 residues. Germline V gene data show CDR1 as SGHTA and CDR2 as FQGNSA. V lost 5 bases and J lost 4, with 15 bases in between. The CDR3 here is CASSPLVGGNQPQHF. The CDR3 DNA sequence: TGTGCCAGCAGCCCCCTAGTGGGGGGTAATCAGCCCCAGCATTTT.

This rearrangement joins TRBV7-9 to TRBJ2-3, with 9 bases identical to TRBD2. Germline V gene lookup returns CDR1 SEHNR and CDR2 FQNEAQ (reference sequence). The CDR3 contains 16 residues. J was trimmed by 2 bases and V by 5 bases; bases with no gene match: 8. The CDR3 here is CASSGLLAGTTDTQYF. CDR3 DNA: TGTGCCAGCAGCGGCCTCCTAGCGGGAACCACAGATACGCAGTATTTT.

The chain joins TRBV29-1 to TRBJ1-5, with 7 bases fitting TRBD1. Germline V lookup: CDR1 SQVTM, CDR2 ANQGSEA. V gave up 5 bases and J gave up 7 bases; unmatched junction bases: 8. CDR3 length equals 13 residues. In DNA form, the CDR3 reads TGCAGCGTTCTGACAGGGAGAGGCCAGCCCCAGCATTTT. Translating gives CSVLTGRGQPQHF.